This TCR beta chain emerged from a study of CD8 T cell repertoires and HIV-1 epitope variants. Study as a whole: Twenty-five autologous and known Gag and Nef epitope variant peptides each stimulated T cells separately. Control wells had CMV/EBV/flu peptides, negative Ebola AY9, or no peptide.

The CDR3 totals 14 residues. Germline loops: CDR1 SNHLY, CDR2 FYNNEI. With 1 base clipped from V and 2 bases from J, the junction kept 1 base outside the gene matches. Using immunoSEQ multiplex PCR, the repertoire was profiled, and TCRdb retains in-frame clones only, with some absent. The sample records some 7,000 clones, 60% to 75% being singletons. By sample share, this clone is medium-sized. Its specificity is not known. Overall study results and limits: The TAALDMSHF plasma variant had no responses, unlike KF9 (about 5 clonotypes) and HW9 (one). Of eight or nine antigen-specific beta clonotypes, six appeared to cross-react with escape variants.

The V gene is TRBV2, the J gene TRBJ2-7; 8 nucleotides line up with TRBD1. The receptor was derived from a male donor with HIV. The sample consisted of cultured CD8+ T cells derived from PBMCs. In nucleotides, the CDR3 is TGTGCCAGCAGTGAAGGGACAGGGACCTACGAGCAGTACTTC. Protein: CASSEGTGTYEQYF.